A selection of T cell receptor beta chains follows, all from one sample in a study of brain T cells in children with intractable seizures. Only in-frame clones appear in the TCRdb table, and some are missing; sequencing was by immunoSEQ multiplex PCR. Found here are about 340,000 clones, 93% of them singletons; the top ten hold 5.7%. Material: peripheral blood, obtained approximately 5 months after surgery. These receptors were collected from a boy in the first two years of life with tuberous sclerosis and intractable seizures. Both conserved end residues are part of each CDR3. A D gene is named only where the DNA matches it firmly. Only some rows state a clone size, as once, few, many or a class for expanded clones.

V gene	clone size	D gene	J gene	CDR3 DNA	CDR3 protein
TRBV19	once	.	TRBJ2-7	TGTGCCAGTAGTCCCAATCTGGGTGAGGTCTACGAGCAGTACTTC	CASSPNLGEVYEQYF
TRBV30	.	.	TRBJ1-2	TGTGCCTGGAGACCTCGGGGGGTTCATGGCTACACCTTC	CAWRPRGVHGYTF
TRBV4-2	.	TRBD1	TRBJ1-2	TGTGCCAGCAGCCAAGTCCCGGGACAGGGCCGCCCCTCTGGCTACACCTTC	CASSQVPGQGRPSGYTF
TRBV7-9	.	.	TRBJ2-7	TGTGCCAGCAGCTCTGGACTGGGGGGCGAGCAGTACTTC	CASSSGLGGEQYF
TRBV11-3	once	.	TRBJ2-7	TGTGCCAGCAGCTTAGATGGCTCCTACGAGCAGTACTTC	CASSLDGSYEQYF
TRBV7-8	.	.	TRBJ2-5	TGTGCCAGCAGGGCCTCCCCAGTAAGAAACCAAGAGACCCAGTACTTC	CASRASPVRNQETQYF
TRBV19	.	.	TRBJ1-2	TGTGCCAGTAGCCCGGAGAGCGCGCCCTATGGCTACACCTTC	CASSPESAPYGYTF
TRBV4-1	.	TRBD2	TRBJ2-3	TGCGCCAGCAGCCGCCCGGACGGGGGGGCTGTAGATACGCAGTATTTT	CASSRPDGGAVDTQYF
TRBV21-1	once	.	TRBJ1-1	TGTGCCAGCAGCAAATTCCAGGCGACAATGAACACTGAAGCTTTCTTT	CASSKFQATMNTEAFF
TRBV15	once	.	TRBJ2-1	TGTGCCACCAGCAGTTTTACTAGTGAGGGAGACCGATTGGATGAGCAGTTCTTC	CATSSFTSEGDRLDEQFF
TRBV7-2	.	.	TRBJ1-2	TGTGCCAGCAGCTTAGATAGGGTCTATGGCTACACCTTC	CASSLDRVYGYTF
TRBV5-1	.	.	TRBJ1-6	TGCGCCAGCAGCTTTACTGGGACCGCGAATTCACCCCTCCACTTT	CASSFTGTANSPLHF
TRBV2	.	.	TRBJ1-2	TGTGCCAGCAGTGAAGCGCTTGGGGGTTCGGCCTATGGCTACACCTTC	CASSEALGGSAYGYTF
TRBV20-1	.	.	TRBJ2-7	TGCAGTGCTAGAGTAACAAGCGAGCAGTACTTC	CSARVTSEQYF
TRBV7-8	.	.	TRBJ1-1	TGTGCCAGCAGCTTAGATGGTATAGGGTACACTGAAGCTTTCTTT	CASSLDGIGYTEAFF
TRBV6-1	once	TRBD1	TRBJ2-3	TGTGCCAGCAGACAACAGGGGGCTGCAGATACGCAGTATTTT	CASRQQGAADTQYF
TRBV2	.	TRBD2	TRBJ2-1	TGTGCCAGCAGTCGCCTAGCGGGAATGAATGAGCAGTTCTTC	CASSRLAGMNEQFF
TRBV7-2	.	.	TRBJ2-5	TGTGCCAGCAGCTTTGCTCTCAGAGAGACCCAGTACTTC	CASSFALRETQYF
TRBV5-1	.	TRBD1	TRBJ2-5	TGCGCCAGCAGCTTGGGGACAGGGATGCAAGAGACCCAGTACTTC	CASSLGTGMQETQYF
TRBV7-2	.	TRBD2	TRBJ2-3	TGTGCCAGCAGCGACAGGGCTAGCGGCGGGGGGGGAGATACGCAGTATTTT	CASSDRASGGGGDTQYF
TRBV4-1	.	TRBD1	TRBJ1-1	TGCGCCAGCAGCCAAACCCTACCGACAGGGATGAACACTGAAGCTTTCTTT	CASSQTLPTGMNTEAFF
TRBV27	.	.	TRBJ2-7	TGTGCCAGCAGCCTACACGTATCCCTCTCCTACGAGCAGTACTTC	CASSLHVSLSYEQYF
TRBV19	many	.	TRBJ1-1	TGTGCCAGTAGTATAGCCTCCCTCGGGGGTGAAGCTTTCTTT	CASSIASLGGEAFF
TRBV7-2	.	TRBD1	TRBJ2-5	TGTGCCAGCAGCACCCGGACAGGGGGAGGGGAGACCCAGTACTTC	CASSTRTGGGETQYF
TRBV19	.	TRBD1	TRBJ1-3	TGTGCCAGTAGAAACAGGGGAGAGGGAAACACCATATATTTT	CASRNRGEGNTIYF
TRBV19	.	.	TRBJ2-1	TGTGCCAGTAGTATAGAGCCCGTTGTGGCGGGGGCCCTGTACGATGAGCAGTTCTTC	CASSIEPVVAGALYDEQFF
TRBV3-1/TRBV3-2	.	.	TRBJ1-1	TGTGCCAGCAGCCAGGCGGGAAACACTGAAGCTTTCTTT	CASSQAGNTEAFF
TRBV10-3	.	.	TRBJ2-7	TGTGCCATCAGTGGGGGGCTAGCTTACGAGCAGTACTTC	CAISGGLAYEQYF
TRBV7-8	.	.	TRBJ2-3	TGTGCCAGCAGACCCCTCCGGGGAGGTACAGATACGCAGTATTTT	CASRPLRGGTDTQYF
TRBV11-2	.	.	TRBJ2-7	TGTGCCAGCAGTCACAACTACGAGCAGTACTTC	CASSHNYEQYF
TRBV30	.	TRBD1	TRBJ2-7	TGTGCCTGGAGTGTCCTAAGGGACAGGGGAATTTTCGAGCAGTACTTC	CAWSVLRDRGIFEQYF
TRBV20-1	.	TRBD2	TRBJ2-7	TGCAGTGCTAGTAGCGGGAGGGCCGGGGGGCAGTACTTC	CSASSGRAGGQYF
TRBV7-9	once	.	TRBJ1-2	TGTGCCAGCAGCCACATGGACAGAAAATATGGCTACACCTTC	CASSHMDRKYGYTF
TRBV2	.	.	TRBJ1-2	TGTGCCAGCAGTGTCTTGGAAGGCTATGGCTACACCTTC	CASSVLEGYGYTF
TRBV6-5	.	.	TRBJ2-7	TGTGCCAGCAAACGGGGGATCGACAGGCCCTACGAGCAGTACTTC	CASKRGIDRPYEQYF
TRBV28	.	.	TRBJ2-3	TGTGCCAGCACCCCGGGAGTCACAGATACGCAGTATTTT	CASTPGVTDTQYF
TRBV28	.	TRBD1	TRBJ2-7	TGTGCCAGCAGCCATACTAGGACAGGACCCTACGAGCAGTACTTC	CASSHTRTGPYEQYF
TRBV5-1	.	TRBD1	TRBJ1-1	TGCGCCAGCAGCTTGGGGACAGGGGGCATGAACACTGAAGCTTTCTTT	CASSLGTGGMNTEAFF
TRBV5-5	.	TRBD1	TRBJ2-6	TGTGCCAGCACCATTAAGGGGGCTAGCTCTGGGGCCAACGTCCTGACTTTC	CASTIKGASSGANVLTF
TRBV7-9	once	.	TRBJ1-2	TGTGCCAGCCGGGGGGCGAACTATGGCTACACCTTC	CASRGANYGYTF
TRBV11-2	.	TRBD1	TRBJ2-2	TGTGCCAGCAGCTGGGGACAGGGGGTAAATACCGGGGAGCTGTTTTTT	CASSWGQGVNTGELFF
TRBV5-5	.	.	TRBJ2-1	TGTGCCAGCAGCCTATCTTGGGTTGAGCAGTTCTTC	CASSLSWVEQFF
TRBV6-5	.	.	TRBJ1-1	TGTGCCAGCAGTTACTCGATGGGGGCGAACACTGAAGCTTTCTTT	CASSYSMGANTEAFF